This T cell receptor (beta chain) came from a study of PD-1 blockade in classical Hodgkin lymphoma. At the level of the study: Administration of nivolumab to patients was at 3 mg/kg intravenously every 2 weeks. Findings and caveats of the study: Researchers reported that CD4+ TCR diversity, though not CD8+, rose significantly by C4D1. Newly diagnosed patients reportedly trailed healthy donors in baseline TCR diversity. Possible causes of repertoire differences, disease activity or prior therapy, remain undefined.

Points on this clone: What it recognizes is unknown.

Germline values: CDR1 SNHLY, CDR2 FYNNEI. V was cut by 3 bases and J by 6 bases, with 11 bases left in between. This CDR3 contains 13 residues. Every single patient, without exception, relapsed after autologous stem cell transplantation, and brentuximab vedotin exposure varied. This table comes from immunoSEQ multiplex PCR, and its TCRdb copy is limited to in-frame clones, with some not included. Of 100,000 to 130,000 clones in the sample, 89% were seen once. The rearrangement uses TRBV2 and TRBJ1-2; D not resolved. The sequenced sample was peripheral blood mononuclear cells (PBMCs), obtained before the second cycle of nivolumab. This receptor was obtained from a human donor with classical Hodgkin lymphoma. Written as DNA, the CDR3 is TGTGCCAGCAGTGATCTAGGCATCCATGGCTACACCTTC. Protein sequence: CASSDLGIHGYTF.